The clone carrying this TCR beta chain occurred a few times. The CDR3 sequence is 13 residues long. V was shortened by 1 base and J by 0 bases, with 1 base between the two germline ends. Germline V CDR1 and CDR2: SGHTA, FQGNSA. The sample originates from a study of patients and donors after allogeneic stem cell transplantation. One entry per CDR3 protein, called by TCRdb with MiXCR from the RT-PCR reads. The sample records over 65,000 distinct CDR3 sequences, roughly 29% being singletons. This chain connects TRBV7-2 to TRBJ1-3, with D uncertain. The receptor comes from a human donor who was either an allogeneic HSCT recipient or a stem cell or donor lymphocyte infusion donor (not recorded which). It is not recorded whose cells these are; they may come from a transplant donor. The sequenced sample was blood, either unsorted or a sorted T cell fraction (not recorded which). CDR3: CASSLVSGNTIYF. In nucleotides, the CDR3 is TGTGCCAGCAGCTTAGTCTCTGGAAACACCATATATTTT.